Presented here are 14 T cell receptor beta chains from one specimen sequenced in a study of blood T cell repertoires in COVID-19. Sequencing used immunoSEQ multiplex PCR; TCRdb keeps in-frame clones, though not all of them. Found here are tens of thousands of clones, around 90% of them singletons; the top ten hold around 10%. What was sequenced was peripheral blood. All receptors derive from a human donor with acute or convalescent COVID-19. The donor label of this sample is uncertain.

The chain uses TRBV7-2 and TRBJ2-1; 11 bases agree with TRBD2. V lost 2 bases to trimming and J lost 7 bases; unmatched junction nucleotides: 4. This CDR3 is 15 amino acids long. Germline V gene lookup returns CDR1 SGHTA and CDR2 FQGNSA. CDR3 DNA sequence: TGTGCCAGCAGCTTATATAGCGGGGGGGCGAATGAGCAGTTCTTC. This encodes CASSLYSGGANEQFF.

This clone was found once. The V gene is TRBV4-1, the J gene TRBJ2-7, with a possible D match to TRBD2 (6 bases). Trimming removed 3 bases from V and 3 bases from J, with 15 bases in between. Germline V gene sequence: CDR1 MGHRA, CDR2 YSYEKL. The CDR3 consists of 15 residues. CDR3 sequence (DNA): TGCGCCAGCAGCCACTTGATTCCGGGGGACTACGAGCAGTACTTC. Translation gives CASSHLIPGDYEQYF.

The V gene is TRBV7-8, the J gene TRBJ1-1; 11 bases are a match to TRBD1. From germline, CDR1 is SGHVS and CDR2 FQNEAQ. V lost 2 bases and J lost 1; bases outside the gene matches: 6. This CDR3 is built from 17 residues. CDR3 amino acids: CASSLRGQGVPNTEAFF. CDR3 nucleotides: TGTGCCAGCAGCTTAAGGGGACAGGGGGTACCGAACACTGAAGCTTTCTTT.

This rearrangement joins TRBV10-2 to TRBJ2-5, with 7 bases aligning to TRBD1. V shed 3 bases and J 7 bases; nucleotides not matched to a gene: 11. CDR1 is WSHSY and CDR2 is SAAADI in the germline V gene. The CDR3 length is 15 residues. DNA for the CDR3: TGCGCCAGCAGTGATCAGGGTCAGGGGGAAGGGACCCAGTACTTC. This encodes CASSDQGQGEGTQYF.

The V and J genes are TRBV27 and TRBJ1-6, with TRBD1 matching over 9 bases. The CDR3 is made up of 15 amino acids. The germline gives CDR1 MNHEY, CDR2 SMNVEV (reference sequence). Trimming took 6 bases from V and 8 from J; bases not matched to a gene: 8. This CDR3 is CASSLGGQGDSPLHF. For the CDR3, the DNA is TGTGCCAGCAGCTTAGGGGGACAGGGAGATTCACCCCTCCACTTT.

The chain employs TRBV28 and TRBJ1-6; 10 positions match TRBD1. This CDR3 comprises 15 residues. V shed 6 bases, J shed 8 bases, and the junction held 7 bases outside the gene matches. Germline CDR1 and CDR2: MDHEN and SYDVKM. The CDR3 loop is CASRPRTGGYSPLHF. CDR3 DNA sequence: TGTGCCAGCAGGCCCCGGACAGGGGGTTATTCACCCCTCCACTTT. Complete variable domain (other parts from reference TRBV28 and TRBJ1-6): DVKVTQSSRYLVKRTGEKVFLECVQDMDHENMFWYRQDPGLGLRLIYFSYDVKMKEKGDIPEGYSVSREKKERFSLILESASTNQTSMYLCASRPRTGGYSPLHFGNGTRLTVT.

The rearrangement uses TRBV5-1 and TRBJ2-5; 8 positions agree with TRBD1. This CDR3 comprises 15 residues. Germline CDR1 reads SGHRS; CDR2 reads YFSETQ. The V segment lost 0 bases and the J segment 3 bases; nucleotides outside the gene matches: 4. The CDR3 protein is CASSLAGQEEETQYF. The DNA of the CDR3 is TGCGCCAGCAGCTTGGCGGGACAGGAGGAAGAGACCCAGTACTTC.

This clone appeared a few times. This rearrangement joins TRBV7-9 to TRBJ2-2; a weak D match, TRBD2 (6 bases). CDR3 length equals 14 residues. The V gene lost 5 bases and the J gene lost 6 bases, with 13 bases spanning the gap. Germline V CDR1 and CDR2: SEHNR, FQNEAQ (reference sequence). For the CDR3, the DNA is TGTGCCAGCAGCCTGACTAGTGCTGCCGGGGAGCTGTTTTTT. Its translation is CASSLTSAAGELFF.

J is TRBJ1-1 and V is TRBV5-8; TRBD1 matches 9 bases. The CDR3 spans 17 residues. CDR1 and CDR2 (germline): SGHTS, YDEGEE. V lost 0 bases, J lost 1 base, and 7 bases stayed unmatched. CDR3 nucleotide sequence: TGTGCCAGCAGCTTGGAGCTGACAGGGGGAGGGAACACTGAAGCTTTCTTT. It is translated as CASSLELTGGGNTEAFF.

This clone appeared once. V usage is TRBV7-2 and J usage is TRBJ2-4, with D possibly being TRBD1 (5 bases). The length of the CDR3 is 14 residues. Germline V CDR1 and CDR2: SGHTA, FQGNSA. V was pared by 4 bases and J by 0 bases, with 7 bases between. This CDR3 reads CASSSTVAKNIQYF. As DNA, the CDR3 is TGTGCCAGCAGCTCGACAGTAGCCAAAAACATTCAGTACTTC.

The J gene is TRBJ1-1, the V gene TRBV19, with 9 bases fitting TRBD1. The CDR3 extends over 16 amino acids. Per the germline V gene, CDR1 is LNHDA and CDR2 is SQIVND (reference sequence). After removal of 7 bases from V and 0 bases from J, the junction contained 9 bases not matched to a gene. This CDR3 is CASTPGQGLMNTEAFF. The CDR3 DNA sequence: TGTGCCAGTACCCCGGGACAGGGCCTTATGAACACTGAAGCTTTCTTT.

The V call is TRBV12-5, the J call TRBJ2-3, with 8 bases matching TRBD2. V lost 7 bases and J lost 2; bases outside the gene matches: 11. This CDR3 comprises 16 residues. Germline CDR1 LGHNT, CDR2 FRNRAP. The CDR3 spells CASAMGPSGFTDTQYF. CDR3 sequence (DNA): TGTGCTAGTGCCATGGGTCCTAGCGGGTTCACAGATACGCAGTATTTT.

The gene calls are TRBV2 and TRBJ1-5; TRBD1 aligns across 7 bases. Germline V lookup: CDR1 SNHLY, CDR2 FYNNEI. This CDR3 contains 14 residues. Unmatched junction bases numbered 11, after V lost 6 bases and J lost 9 bases. In nucleotides, the CDR3 is TGTGCCAGCAGCACCGGGACAGAAGGATTGCCCCAGCATTTT. Its protein is CASSTGTEGLPQHF. The full variable domain, in which reference TRBV2 and TRBJ1-5 provide the parts outside the CDR3, is EPEVTQTPSHQVTQMGQEVILRCVPISNHLYFYWYRQILGQKVEFLVSFYNNEISEKSEIFDDQFSVERPDGSNFTLKIRSTKLEDSAMYFCASSTGTEGLPQHFGDGTRLSIL.

This chain links TRBV6-5 with TRBJ2-7; D might be TRBD2 (5 bases). V gave up 5 bases and J gave up 2 bases, with 13 bases separating them. Per germline, CDR1 MNHEY and CDR2 SVGAGI. The CDR3 loop spans 14 amino acids. The CDR3 spells CASSTYRGAYEQYF. DNA for the CDR3: TGTGCCAGCAGTACGTACCGGGGAGCCTACGAGCAGTACTTC.